This T cell receptor (beta chain) was profiled in a study of monozygotic twins with inflammatory bowel disease (dated by TCRdb to the late 2010s). A note on the overall study: The complete study included around 30 monozygotic twin pairs: 19 IBD-discordant Danish pairs and nine German pairs, of which four were IBD-concordant and five were IBD-discordant. Within discordant pairs, disease-associated traits were sought mainly by comparing IBD patients with their genetically identical healthy co-twins. Each individual had, on average, about 151 000 unique TCRalpha sequences and 181 000 unique TCRbeta sequences available for analysis.

Overall study outcomes, separate from this receptor: Compared with healthy twins, IBD patients had fewer clonotypes in common with other individuals, a difference most pronounced in patients showing signs of disease activity. No single strong signal or clonotype linked to IBD turned up in the results, so the idea that one exists was not supported. TCRbeta repertoire diversity, by inverse Simpson index, was decreased in IBD patients compared with their healthy co-twins. Because patients were on differing immunosuppressive treatments, the repertoires may have picked up extra background noise and inter-individual variability. Concordant and discordant twins showed no difference in repertoire similarity, possibly because of limited statistical power. The analysis was unable to tell different T cell subtypes apart.

From each donor, an approximately 2.7 ml peripheral blood sample was collected into PAXgene tubes and kept at -80 degrees C. Without T cell sorting, total RNA was isolated from whole blood using the PAXgene blood miRNA kit on an automated QIAcube. Deep TCRalpha and TCRbeta repertoire profiling with unique molecular barcoding was performed on peripheral blood of monozygotic twin pairs concordant or discordant for inflammatory bowel disease. Smoking habits were recorded for all twin pairs, and each individual was classified as a current, former or never smoker. Counted from cysteine to phenylalanine, this CDR3 has 13 amino acids. DNA for this receptor is not on file. From a lookup of the germline V gene, CDR1 and CDR2 are SQVTM and ANQGSEA. Library preparation employed 5' RACE. The input for every TCR library was 3500 ng of total RNA. cDNA was synthesized with SMARTScribe reverse transcriptase in eight separate reactions per sample. Unique molecular identifiers containing a 6-nucleotide sample barcode were introduced through template switching during cDNA synthesis. Two nested PCRs of approximately 16 and 10 cycles amplified the TCRalpha and TCRbeta cDNA, and bead purification followed each PCR. Before amplification, the cDNA was both treated with uracil DNA-glycosylase and purified with the QIAquick PCR purification kit. The second PCR added Illumina TruSeq-compatible adapters along with sample-specific barcodes. Library quality and concentration were assessed using TapeStation and Qubit, and about 4.7 ng of each library was pooled. Sequencing of pooled libraries was carried out on an Illumina HiSeq2500 single-index Rapid Run using 2 x 100 bp reads and custom sequencing primers. The study's processing was this. UMI-based consensus assembly with MiGEC version 1.2.6 was used to correct PCR and sequencing errors. V(D)J alignment, clonotype assembly and CDR3 extraction were performed with MiXCR version 2.1.1. Gene usage, clonotype sharing and MAIT/NKT TCR abundance were normalised by analysing the top 1000, 10 000 and 20 000 clonotypes per sample. Diversity was computed as the inverse Simpson index with the vegan R package after downsampling to 27 000 UMIs. Statistical testing used paired Mann-Whitney U tests on the discordant twin pairs and applied Benjamini-Hochberg correction for multiple testing. TCRdb reprocessed the reads and provides one entry for every CDR3 protein sequence; no DNA is given. TCRdb assigned the V and J calls; the authors' analysis was not used. The table held for this sample gives 150,000 or so distinct CDR3 sequences. The ten largest clones represent 0.95% to 1.5% of the sample.

Points on this clonotype: Its antigen target is currently unknown.

Sequenced input: blood. The receptor's source is a human donor with ulcerative colitis or Crohn's disease, or a healthy co-twin of an affected twin (not recorded which). Recombination connected TRBV29-1 to TRBJ1-3. The CDR3 region has the sequence CSFSFSSGNTIYF.